Listed here is a single T cell receptor (beta chain). The antigen remains undetermined. Sorting of unstimulated PBMCs yielded separate CD3+CD4+ and CD3+CD8+ fractions. This CDR3 region has 16 residues. With V trimmed by 4 bases and J by 5 bases, 10 bases remained unmatched. CDR1 SGHRS and CDR2 YFSETQ come from the germline V gene. The data were obtained in a study of T cell clones after liver transplantation. Overall study: In this trial, immunosuppression withdrawal was attempted within 2 years of liver transplant. Three of eight recipients were HCV-positive; others had non-autoimmune, non-viral indications. General study points: Donor-reactive sequences fell more than third party-reactive ones, suggesting partial deletion.

Libraries were prepared by immunoSEQ multiplex PCR; TCRdb keeps only in-frame clonotypes and omits some of them. The sample lists 85,000 to 110,000 clones; about 86% were seen once. J is TRBJ1-5 and V is TRBV5-1, with TRBD1 identical over 9 bases. This sequence was found in a human patient who received a liver transplant. Some T cells may be graft donor cells. The sequences come from CD4+ T cells from blood, collected around 44 months after liver transplant. The CDR3 sequence: CASSPGDREADQPQHF. The CDR3 DNA sequence: TGCGCCAGCAGCCCCGGGGACAGGGAAGCGGATCAGCCCCAGCATTTT.